The 29 T cell receptor beta chains below all came from one sample that was sequenced in a study of T cell responses to AZD1222 COVID-19 vaccine. The protocol was immunoSEQ multiplex PCR, while the TCRdb copy is restricted to in-frame clones and leaves out a portion. The repertoire consists of about 140,000 clones, with over 85% occurring once and the leading ten covering about 5.9%. This material consisted of peripheral blood, taken on day 0 of AZD1222 vaccination. These receptors all stem from an adult in good health.

The rearrangement links TRBV11-1 to TRBJ2-1; 9 bases agree with TRBD2. Trimming removed 3 bases from V and 10 bases from J; junction bases left unmatched: 7. The CDR3 is 14 amino acids. The V gene's germline CDR1 is SGHAT and CDR2 FQDESV (reference sequence). The CDR3 protein is CASSFPLAGSEQFF. The CDR3 DNA reads TGTGCCAGCAGCTTCCCCCTAGCGGGGTCCGAGCAGTTCTTC.

The gene calls are TRBV18 and TRBJ2-7; possibly TRBD2 for D (6 bases). CDR3 length equals 12 residues. The V end was cut by 3 bases, the J end by 10 bases, with 13 bases between. In germline, CDR1 is KGHSH, CDR2 LQKENI. This chain's CDR3 is CASSPEGRGQYF. The CDR3 DNA is TGTGCCAGCTCACCGGAGGGGCGCGGACAGTACTTC.

This clone has a single count. V is TRBV6-1 and J is TRBJ1-2; D is ambiguous. This CDR3 region has 15 residues. In germline, CDR1 is MNHNS, CDR2 SASEGT. V lost 3 bases and J lost 8, with 19 bases in between. The CDR3 sequence is CASSDPGRAHRGYTF. The CDR3 nucleotides are TGTGCCAGCAGTGATCCTGGACGGGCTCATAGGGGCTACACCTTC.

This clone was found once. CDR3 residues: CASSSMGKLFF. For the CDR3, the DNA is TGTGCCAGCAGTTCTATGGGAAAACTGTTTTTT. V and J are TRBV28 and TRBJ1-4; unclear D gene. There are 11 residues in the CDR3. V lost 4 bases to trimming and J lost 10 bases, with 7 bases between them. Germline values: CDR1 MDHEN, CDR2 SYDVKM. Full variable domain (missing parts from reference TRBV28 and TRBJ1-4): DVKVTQSSRYLVKRTGEKVFLECVQDMDHENMFWYRQDPGLGLRLIYFSYDVKMKEKGDIPEGYSVSREKKERFSLILESASTNQTSMYLCASSSMGKLFFGSGTQLSVL.

The chain is built from TRBV18 and TRBJ2-2; a possible D gene is TRBD1 (5 bases). V was pared by 4 bases and J by 7 bases, with 13 bases between. Germline loops: CDR1 KGHSH, CDR2 LQKENI. There are 14 residues in the CDR3. The CDR3: CASSLQGEHGELFF. As DNA, the CDR3 is TGTGCCAGCTCACTACAAGGGGAACACGGGGAGCTGTTTTTT.

The V and J genes are TRBV5-8 and TRBJ1-5; no definite D call. CDR1 SGHTS and CDR2 YDEGEE come from the germline V gene. The CDR3 sequence is 15 residues long. The ends were cut back, 0 bases at V and 3 bases at J, with 10 bases in the middle. The DNA of the CDR3 is TGTGCCAGCAGCTTGGTTAATCCCTTCAATCAGCCCCAGCATTTT. Amino acid sequence: CASSLVNPFNQPQHF.

The CDR3 here is CASSFEDRGLVTGELFF. DNA for the CDR3: TGTGCCAGCAGCTTCGAGGACAGGGGGCTTGTCACCGGGGAGCTGTTTTTT. This chain joins TRBV11-3 and TRBJ2-2; 11 bases fit TRBD1. This CDR3 is built from 17 residues. Germline loops: CDR1 SGHNT, CDR2 YENEEA. V shed 3 bases, J shed 4 bases, and the junction held 7 bases outside the gene matches.

The chain is built from TRBV11-3 and TRBJ2-1, with a weak D call TRBD2 (7 bases). This CDR3 is 15 amino acids long. The V and J ends lost 5 bases and 7 bases respectively, with 18 bases between them. CDR1 and CDR2 (germline): SGHNT, YENEEA. DNA of the CDR3: TGTGCCAGCAGCCCCGCCGGGGGGCTTTGGAATGAGCAGTTCTTC. Translation gives CASSPAGGLWNEQFF. Looking up the rest from reference TRBV11-3 and TRBJ2-1 gives the full variable domain: EAGVVQSPRYKIIEKKQPVAFWCNPISGHNTLYWYLQNLGQGPELLIRYENEEAVDDSQLPKDRFSAERLKGVDSTLKIQPAELGDSAVYLCASSPAGGLWNEQFFGPGTRLTVL.

This chain uses TRBV6-6 with TRBJ1-1; no firm D call. The CDR3 extends over 12 amino acids. Germline V gives CDR1 MNHNY, CDR2 SVGAGI (reference sequence). V lost 6 bases to trimming and J lost 10 bases, with 15 bases between them. CDR3 in amino acids: CASSAGRVSAFF. The CDR3 DNA is TGTGCCAGCAGCGCGGGGAGGGTGTCAGCTTTCTTT.

The chain recombines TRBV6-5 with TRBJ2-2; possible D gene TRBD2, 7 bases. Trimming stripped 11 bases from V and 4 bases from J, with 17 bases between. CDR3 length equals 14 residues. Germline V gene lookup returns CDR1 MNHEY and CDR2 SVGAGI. In nucleotides, the CDR3 is TGTGCCGTGAGGGGGGGCCGGTCCACCGGGGAGCTGTTTTTT. It is translated as CAVRGGRSTGELFF.

The genes are TRBV5-1 and TRBJ1-1; 7 bases map to TRBD1. The CDR3 consists of 15 residues. In germline, CDR1 is SGHRS, CDR2 YFSETQ. Trimming took 0 bases from V and 4 from J; bases not matched to a gene: 6. As DNA, the CDR3 is TGCGCCAGCAGCTTGGGAACAACAGGGGCCACTGAAGCTTTCTTT. It yields the protein CASSLGTTGATEAFF.

This chain links TRBV9 with TRBJ1-3; TRBD1 might be the D (5 bases). CDR3 length equals 14 residues. Looked up from germline, CDR1 is SGDLS and CDR2 is YYNGEE. V lost 3 bases to trimming and J lost 1 base, with 8 bases between them. CDR3 residues: CASSAEGSGNTIYF. The CDR3 coding sequence is TGTGCCAGCAGCGCGGAGGGGTCTGGAAACACCATATATTTT.

The chain employs TRBV5-6 and TRBJ2-1, with 7 bases aligning to TRBD1. CDR1 and CDR2 from the germline V gene are SGHDT and YYEEEE. The CDR3 has 14 residues. V dropped 3 bases and J dropped 7; count of bases not matched to a gene: 7. The CDR3 nucleotides are TGTGCCAGCAGCTCGACAGGGCAGGGGAATGAGCAGTTCTTC. Protein product: CASSSTGQGNEQFF.

The chain is built from TRBV30 and TRBJ2-1, with a weak D call TRBD1 (6 bases). V lost 4 bases, J lost 10 bases, and 17 bases lay in between. The CDR3 consists of 13 residues. Looked up from germline, CDR1 is GTSNPN and CDR2 is SVGIG (reference sequence). This CDR3 reads CAWTLPTGGEQFF. CDR3 sequence (DNA): TGTGCCTGGACTCTCCCGACAGGCGGGGAGCAGTTCTTC.

Concerning this clone itself: The sample carries other DNA sequences with the same CDR3. The chain recombines TRBV7-2 with TRBJ2-7, with a possible D match to TRBD2 (5 bases). V gave up 3 bases and J gave up 2 bases, with 11 bases separating them. This CDR3 comprises 14 residues. Germline CDR1 reads SGHTA; CDR2 reads FQGNSA. The DNA for the CDR3 is TGTGCCAGCAGCTTGAGCGGCACCACCTACGAGCAGTACTTC. Translation: CASSLSGTTYEQYF.

The CDR3 DNA sequence: TGTGCCTGGGGTAGACAGGGGTCCTATGGCTACACCTTC. It specifies CAWGRQGSYGYTF. J is TRBJ1-2 and V is TRBV30; TRBD1 matches 8 bases. CDR1 and CDR2 (germline): GTSNPN, SVGIG (reference sequence). J was trimmed by 4 bases and V by 5 bases; bases with no gene match: 6. The CDR3 contains 13 residues.

This clone was seen once. This chain connects TRBV20-1 to TRBJ1-5, with D possibly matching TRBD1 (5 bases). Trimming cost V 3 bases and J 6 bases, with 12 bases left between them. Germline values: CDR1 DFQATT, CDR2 SNEGSKA (reference sequence). The CDR3 spans 13 residues. CDR3: CSASSGGGQPQHF. Written as DNA, the CDR3 is TGCAGTGCTAGTAGCGGGGGGGGTCAGCCCCAGCATTTT.

V and J are TRBV7-2 and TRBJ2-5; D call uncertain. Germline lookup yields CDR1 SGHTA and CDR2 FQGNSA. The V gene lost 1 base and the J gene lost 5 bases, with 17 bases spanning the gap. This CDR3 spans 16 amino acids. The CDR3 region is CASSLDPPGVGETQYF. The CDR3 DNA sequence: TGTGCCAGCAGCTTAGACCCACCGGGCGTGGGCGAGACCCAGTACTTC.

Comment on this clone: One junction end disagrees with the germline gene, perhaps due to a read error. This sequence joins TRBV28 and TRBJ2-7, with D possibly TRBD2 on 6 matching bases. The CDR3 is made up of 11 amino acids. The germline V gene encodes CDR1 MDHEN and CDR2 SYDVKM. The CDR3: CATSRAYEQYF. The CDR3 region has the DNA TGCGCTACTAGCCGGGCCTACGAGCAGTACTTC. The entire variable domain, with the rest obtained from reference TRBV28 and TRBJ2-7, is as follows: DVKVTQSSRYLVKRTGEKVFLECVQDMDHENMFWYRQDPGLGLRLIYFSYDVKMKEKGDIPEGYSVSREKKERFSLILESASTNQTSMYLCATSRAYEQYFGPGTRLTVT.

The V call is TRBV6-5, the J call TRBJ2-1, with D possibly being TRBD1 or TRBD2 (5 bases each). This CDR3 spans 13 amino acids. Trimming left V 6 bases short and J 4 bases short, with 10 bases between. Germline V lookup: CDR1 MNHEY, CDR2 SVGAGI. The CDR3 DNA sequence: TGTGCCAGCAGACAGGACTGGTACAATGAGCAGTTCTTC. This gives the protein CASRQDWYNEQFF.

The V and J genes are TRBV19 and TRBJ2-7, with 8 bases matching TRBD2. CDR1 is LNHDA, CDR2 SQIVND, per germline (reference sequence). Germline trimming cut 6 bases from V and 2 bases from J; bases unmatched to any gene: 9. CDR3 length equals 15 residues. CDR3: CASRKTSAFPYEQYF. CDR3 sequence (DNA): TGTGCCAGTAGAAAGACTAGCGCCTTTCCCTACGAGCAGTACTTC.

The CDR3 sequence is CASSVTIDRFNTEAFF. The CDR3 nucleotides are TGTGCCAGCAGTGTGACGATTGACAGGTTCAACACTGAAGCTTTCTTT. The chain combines TRBV6-1 with TRBJ1-1; weak D call: TRBD1 (6 bases). Trimming took 4 bases from V and 2 from J, leaving 17 bases between them. Looked up from germline, CDR1 is MNHNS and CDR2 is SASEGT. This CDR3 comprises 16 residues.

By proportion, this clone is medium-sized. The V gene is TRBV6-2 or TRBV6-3, the J gene TRBJ1-5, with D possibly matching TRBD1 (5 bases). V dropped 3 bases and J dropped 6 bases, with 12 bases sitting between them. The CDR3 length is 14 residues. Germline V gene lookup returns CDR1 MNHEY and CDR2 SVGEGT. The CDR3 bases are TGTGCCAGCAGTTATGAAGGGGTGGCTCAGCCCCAGCATTTT. This sequence encodes CASSYEGVAQPQHF.

This CDR3 reads CASTLLIWGANGYTF. In nucleotides, the CDR3 is TGTGCCAGCACTCTCTTAATTTGGGGGGCGAATGGCTACACCTTC. The chain carries TRBV28 and TRBJ1-2, with D tentatively TRBD1 (6 bases). Germline CDR1 MDHEN, CDR2 SYDVKM. Trimming left V 7 bases short and J 6 bases short, with 21 bases between. The CDR3 extends over 15 amino acids.

The chain carries TRBV18 and TRBJ1-5, with 10 nucleotides matching TRBD1. Losses at the gene ends were 4 bases for V and 5 bases for J; bases not matched to a gene: 2. Looked up from germline, CDR1 is KGHSH and CDR2 is LQKENI. The CDR3 covers 14 residues. The DNA of the CDR3 is TGTGCCAGCTCACTCGGGACAGGGGATCAGCCCCAGCATTTT. This sequence encodes CASSLGTGDQPQHF.

This clone was seen only once. This chain connects TRBV7-8 to TRBJ2-1, with D maybe TRBD1 (6 bases). The germline V and J ends were trimmed by 4 bases and 2 bases, with 12 bases remaining between them. Germline V CDR1 and CDR2: SGHVS, FQNEAQ. The CDR3 is 15 amino acids. This CDR3 is CASSSRGTTYNEQFF. In DNA form, the CDR3 reads TGTGCCAGCAGCTCTAGGGGGACGACCTACAATGAGCAGTTCTTC.

The chain employs TRBV4-1 and TRBJ1-2; D is uncertain. V lost 1 base to trimming and J lost 2 bases, with 14 bases between them. Germline V CDR1 and CDR2: MGHRA, YSYEKL. This CDR3 has 16 residues. The CDR3 nucleotides read TGCGCCAGCAGCCAAGTAGGCCAGAATGAGAACTATGGCTACACCTTC. Translated, it gives CASSQVGQNENYGYTF.

The chain joins TRBV5-6 to TRBJ1-2; the D gene is possibly TRBD1 (6 bases). Germline V gives CDR1 SGHDT, CDR2 YYEEEE. V shed 2 bases and J shed 5 bases, with 19 bases lying between them. This CDR3 is 16 amino acids long. The CDR3 bases are TGTGCCAGCAGCTTAGACAGGTTCCTCAACAAATATGGCTACACCTTC. Its protein product is CASSLDRFLNKYGYTF.

V gene TRBV19 combines with J gene TRBJ1-5, with a possible D match to TRBD1 (5 bases). Per the germline V gene, CDR1 is LNHDA and CDR2 is SQIVND (reference sequence). The V end lost 3 bases, the J end lost 6 bases, and 21 bases lay between the germline ends. CDR3 length: 17 amino acids. Written as DNA, the CDR3 is TGTGCCAGTAGTATTAATCCAACAGGAGCTGGCACTCAGCCCCAGCATTTT. Its translation: CASSINPTGAGTQPQHF.